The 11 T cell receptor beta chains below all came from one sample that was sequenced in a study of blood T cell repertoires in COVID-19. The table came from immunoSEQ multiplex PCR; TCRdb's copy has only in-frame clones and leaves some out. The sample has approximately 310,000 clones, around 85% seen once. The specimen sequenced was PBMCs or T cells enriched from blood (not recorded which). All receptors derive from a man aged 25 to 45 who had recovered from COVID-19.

The CDR3 loop is CASRGQGRFQPQHF. CDR3 DNA sequence: TGTGCCAGCAGAGGACAGGGAAGATTTCAGCCCCAGCATTTT. V is TRBV6-5 and J is TRBJ1-5; TRBD1 agrees at 8 bases. V lost 6 bases and J lost 6; bases outside the gene matches: 7. The CDR3 extends over 14 amino acids. CDR1 is MNHEY, CDR2 SVGAGI, per germline.

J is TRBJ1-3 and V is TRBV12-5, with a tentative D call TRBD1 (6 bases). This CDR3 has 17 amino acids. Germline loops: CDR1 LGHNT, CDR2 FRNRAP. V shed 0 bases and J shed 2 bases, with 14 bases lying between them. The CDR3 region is CASGLVLGRGTGNTIYF. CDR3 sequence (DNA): TGTGCTAGTGGTTTGGTTTTGGGCAGGGGAACTGGAAACACCATATATTTT.

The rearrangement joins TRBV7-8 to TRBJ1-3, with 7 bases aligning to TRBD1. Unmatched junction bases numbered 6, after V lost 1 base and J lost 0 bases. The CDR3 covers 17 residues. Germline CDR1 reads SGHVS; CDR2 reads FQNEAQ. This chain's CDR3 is CASSLGRGQSSGNTIYF. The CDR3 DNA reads TGTGCCAGCAGCTTAGGCCGGGGACAGAGCTCTGGAAACACCATATATTTT.

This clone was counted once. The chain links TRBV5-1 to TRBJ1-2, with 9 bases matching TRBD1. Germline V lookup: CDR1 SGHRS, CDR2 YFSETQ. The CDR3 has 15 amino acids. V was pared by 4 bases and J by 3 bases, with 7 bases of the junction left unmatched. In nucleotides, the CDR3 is TGCGCCAGCAGCCCGGGACAGGGTAATCACTATGGCTACACCTTC. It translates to CASSPGQGNHYGYTF. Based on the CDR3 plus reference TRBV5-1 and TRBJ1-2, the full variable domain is KAGVTQTPRYLIKTRGQQVTLSCSPISGHRSVSWYQQTPGQGLQFLFEYFSETQRNKGNFPGRFSGRQFSNSRSEMNVSTLELGDSALYLCASSPGQGNHYGYTFGSGTRLTVV.

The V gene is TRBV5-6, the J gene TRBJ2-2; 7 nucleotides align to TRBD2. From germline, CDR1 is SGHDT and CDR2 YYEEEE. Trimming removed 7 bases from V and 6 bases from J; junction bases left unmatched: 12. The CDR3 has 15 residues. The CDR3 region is CASFPRGRRSGELFF. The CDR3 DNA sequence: TGTGCCAGCTTTCCGCGGGGGAGAAGGTCCGGGGAGCTGTTTTTT.

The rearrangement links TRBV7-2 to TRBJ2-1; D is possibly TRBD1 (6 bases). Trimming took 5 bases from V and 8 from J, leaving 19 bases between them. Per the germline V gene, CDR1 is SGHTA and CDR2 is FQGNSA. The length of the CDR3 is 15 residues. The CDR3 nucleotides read TGTGCCAGCAGCCTCGTACAGGGTCGGCGTTATGAGCAGTTCTTC. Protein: CASSLVQGRRYEQFF.

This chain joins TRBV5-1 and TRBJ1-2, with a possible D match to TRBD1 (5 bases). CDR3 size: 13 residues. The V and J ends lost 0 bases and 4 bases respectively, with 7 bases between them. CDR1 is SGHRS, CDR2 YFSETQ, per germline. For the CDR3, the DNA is TGCGCCAGCAGCTTGGATACAGGCTATGGCTACACCTTC. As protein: CASSLDTGYGYTF.

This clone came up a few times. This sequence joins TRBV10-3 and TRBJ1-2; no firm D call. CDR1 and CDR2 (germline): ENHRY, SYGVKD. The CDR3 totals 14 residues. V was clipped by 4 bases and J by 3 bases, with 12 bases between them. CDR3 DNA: TGTGCCATCAGTGTTGAGCTCCACGACTATGGCTACACCTTC. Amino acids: CAISVELHDYGYTF.

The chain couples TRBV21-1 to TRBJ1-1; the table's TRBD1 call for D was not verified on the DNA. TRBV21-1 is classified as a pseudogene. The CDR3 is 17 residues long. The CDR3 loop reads CASSQGQQGRVCTEAFF. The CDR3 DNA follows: TGTGCCAGCAGCCAGGGGCAGCAGGGTAGGGTGTGCACTGAAGCTTTCTTT.

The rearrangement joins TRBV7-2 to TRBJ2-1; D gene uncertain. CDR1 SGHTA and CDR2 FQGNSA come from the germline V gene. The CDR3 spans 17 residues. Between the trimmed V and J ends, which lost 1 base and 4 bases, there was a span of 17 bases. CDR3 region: CASSLDSGLLVYNEQFF. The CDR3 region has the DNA TGTGCCAGCAGCTTAGATTCCGGTCTGCTAGTATACAATGAGCAGTTCTTC. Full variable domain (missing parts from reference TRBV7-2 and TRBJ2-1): GAGVSQSPSNKVTEKGKDVELRCDPISGHTALYWYRQSLGQGLEFLIYFQGNSAPDKSGLPSDRFSAERTGGSVSTLTIQRTQQEDSAVYLCASSLDSGLLVYNEQFFGPGTRLTVL.

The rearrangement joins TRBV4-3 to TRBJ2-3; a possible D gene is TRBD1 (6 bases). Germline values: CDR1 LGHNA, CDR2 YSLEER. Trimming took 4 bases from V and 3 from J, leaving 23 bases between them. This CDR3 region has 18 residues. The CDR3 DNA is TGCGCCAGCAGCCGAGGGACACTCCCGGACCCCGGGACAGATACGCAGTATTTT. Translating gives CASSRGTLPDPGTDTQYF.